Listed here are 24 T cell receptor beta chains from one sample, sequenced in a study of early T cells in non-severe SARS-CoV-2 infection. Using its own MiXCR run on the 5' RACE reads, TCRdb lists one record per CDR3 protein. The table includes approximately 75,000 distinct CDR3 sequences, around 15% detected once. Sequenced material: whole blood, taken at baseline. The receptors were gathered from an adult who was a healthcare worker with PCR-confirmed SARS-CoV-2 infection or an uninfected control (not recorded which).

The chain is built from TRBV20-1 and TRBJ2-7; 8 nucleotides agree with TRBD2. Germline CDR1 is DFQATT and CDR2 is SNEGSKA (reference sequence). Losses at the gene ends were 5 bases for V and 7 bases for J; bases not matched to a gene: 10. The CDR3 is 13 amino acids. CDR3 DNA: TGCAGTGCTCCGATTAGCGGGACGGGGGAGCAGTACTTC. Residues: CSAPISGTGEQYF.

The chain is built from TRBV20-1 and TRBJ2-5, with 10 positions matching TRBD2. Germline CDR1 and CDR2: DFQATT and SNEGSKA (reference sequence). This CDR3 has 14 amino acids. After removal of 5 bases from V and 3 bases from J, the junction contained 6 bases not matched to a gene. CDR3 protein: CSAYPSGSKETQYF. CDR3 bases: TGCAGTGCTTACCCTAGCGGGAGTAAAGAGACCCAGTACTTC.

Only a few counts were recorded for this clonotype. The chain links TRBV7-6 to TRBJ1-1, with D unclear. V was cut by 5 bases and J by 1 base, with 11 bases left in between. The length of the CDR3 is 14 residues. Germline loops: CDR1 SGHVS, CDR2 FNYEAQ. The CDR3 DNA sequence: TGTGCCAGCAGCCAGAGTACGGCGAACACTGAAGCTTTCTTT. Protein sequence: CASSQSTANTEAFF.

Many counts were recorded for this clonotype. The V and J genes are TRBV5-4 and TRBJ2-1; 15 bases map to TRBD2. This CDR3 has 15 residues. Germline assignment: CDR1 SGHNT and CDR2 YYREEE (reference sequence). V lost 5 bases and J lost 8; bases outside the gene matches: 5. The CDR3 loop is CASSQGLAGGHEQFF. The CDR3 DNA follows: TGTGCCAGCAGTCAGGGACTAGCGGGAGGCCATGAGCAGTTCTTC.

The V call is TRBV7-9, the J call TRBJ2-1, with D possibly matching TRBD2 (6 bases). CDR1 and CDR2 from the germline V gene are SEHNR and FQNEAQ (reference sequence). This CDR3 region has 17 residues. V was trimmed by 5 bases and J by 0 bases, leaving 17 bases between them. This CDR3 reads CASSRPEGLSSYNEQFF. CDR3 sequence (DNA): TGTGCCAGCAGCCGTCCGGAGGGCCTGAGCTCCTACAATGAGCAGTTCTTC.

This clonotype was seen repeatedly, ten times or more. The rearrangement links TRBV7-9 to TRBJ2-3; D unresolved. With 5 bases removed from V and 0 bases from J, the gap between germline ends came to 9 bases. The CDR3 extends over 14 amino acids. CDR1 SEHNR and CDR2 FQNEAQ come from the germline V gene (reference sequence). The DNA for the CDR3 is TGTGCCAGCAGCCTATTTACTAGCACAGATACGCAGTATTTT. Residues: CASSLFTSTDTQYF. The full variable domain, rest sourced from reference TRBV7-9 and TRBJ2-3, is DTGVSQNPRHKITKRGQNVTFRCDPISEHNRLYWYRQTLGQGPEFLTYFQNEAQLEKSRLLSDRFSAERPKGSFSTLEIQRTEQGDSAMYLCASSLFTSTDTQYFGPGTRLTVL.

This clonotype was detected only a few times. This sequence joins TRBV29-1 and TRBJ2-3; TRBD2 matches 12 bases. Germline CDR1 SQVTM, CDR2 ANQGSEA. The CDR3 sequence is 13 residues long. The J segment lost 5 bases and the V segment lost 7 bases, leaving 4 bases of the junction unmatched. CDR3 coding DNA: TGCAGCGCTAGCGGGAGGGCAGGAGATACGCAGTATTTT. It codes for CSASGRAGDTQYF.

This clonotype was recorded at least ten times. This chain links TRBV7-9 with TRBJ1-1; D might be TRBD1 (5 bases). The CDR3 loop spans 16 amino acids. The germline V gene encodes CDR1 SEHNR and CDR2 FQNEAQ (reference sequence). The V and J ends lost 1 base and 0 bases respectively, with 12 bases between them. CDR3 in DNA: TGTGCCAGCAGCTTAGGGGTTGGCAGGGTGAACACTGAAGCTTTCTTT. This translates into CASSLGVGRVNTEAFF. The entire variable domain, with the rest obtained from reference TRBV7-9 and TRBJ1-1, is as follows: DTGVSQNPRHKITKRGQNVTFRCDPISEHNRLYWYRQTLGQGPEFLTYFQNEAQLEKSRLLSDRFSAERPKGSFSTLEIQRTEQGDSAMYLCASSLGVGRVNTEAFFGQGTRLTVV.

Many counts were recorded for this clonotype. This chain connects TRBV12-3 or TRBV12-4 to TRBJ2-1, with D maybe TRBD2 (5 bases). The CDR3 has 15 amino acids. With 0 bases removed from V and 3 bases from J, the gap between germline ends came to 9 bases. The DNA for the CDR3 is TGTGCCAGCAGTTTAGCGGGGAGAAGCTACAATGAGCAGTTCTTC. Its translation: CASSLAGRSYNEQFF.

This clonotype was picked up a small number of times. This sequence joins TRBV9 and TRBJ2-5; 12 bases line up with TRBD2. V was pared by 0 bases and J by 2 bases, with 2 bases of the junction left unmatched. Germline CDR1 and CDR2: SGDLS and YYNGEE. The CDR3 runs 16 residues. The CDR3 reads CASSVGTSGAQETQYF. The CDR3 DNA sequence: TGTGCCAGCAGCGTAGGGACTAGCGGGGCACAAGAGACCCAGTACTTC. Drawing the rest from reference TRBV9 and TRBJ2-5, the complete variable domain is DSGVTQTPKHLITATGQRVTLRCSPRSGDLSVYWYQQSLDQGLQFLIQYYNGEERAKGNILERFSAQQFPDLHSELNLSSLELGDSALYFCASSVGTSGAQETQYFGPGTRLLVL.

A few counts support this clonotype. The CDR3 coding sequence is TGTGCCAGCAGTGATGTGACTAGCGGGAGCTACGAGCAGTACTTC. This translates into CASSDVTSGSYEQYF. This chain joins TRBV6-1 and TRBJ2-7; TRBD2 matches 12 bases. The J segment lost 3 bases and the V segment lost 3 bases, leaving 3 bases of the junction unmatched. There are 15 residues in the CDR3. Looked up from germline, CDR1 is MNHNS and CDR2 is SASEGT.

V gene TRBV7-2 combines with J gene TRBJ2-4; maybe TRBD2 (5 bases). This CDR3 comprises 16 residues. Germline CDR1 and CDR2: SGHTA and FQGNSA. V was shortened by 5 bases and J by 0 bases, with 14 bases between the two germline ends. CDR3 region: CASSPTAGLAKNIQYF. The CDR3 DNA reads as TGTGCCAGCAGCCCCACTGCGGGCCTAGCCAAAAACATTCAGTACTTC.

The table lists this clonotype with a few counts. The CDR3 DNA follows: TGTGCCAGCAGCTTGGTCGACAGGGGCTATGGCTACACCTTC. Amino acid sequence: CASSLVDRGYGYTF. The chain employs TRBV5-4 and TRBJ1-2; 8 nucleotides line up with TRBD1. Trimming cost V 0 bases and J 4 bases; bases outside gene matches: 2. CDR3 length: 14 amino acids. In germline, CDR1 is SGHNT, CDR2 YYREEE (reference sequence).

This clonotype has a count of ten or more. This chain connects TRBV7-2 to TRBJ2-1, with D tentatively TRBD2 (5 bases). The CDR3 is 14 amino acids. The V end was cut by 2 bases, the J end by 2 bases, with 7 bases between. Germline loops: CDR1 SGHTA, CDR2 FQGNSA. CDR3 loop: CASSLRRTYNEQFF. The CDR3 DNA follows: TGTGCCAGCAGCTTACGGAGGACCTACAATGAGCAGTTCTTC. The variable domain in full, completed from reference TRBV7-2 and TRBJ2-1, reads GAGVSQSPSNKVTEKGKDVELRCDPISGHTALYWYRQSLGQGLEFLIYFQGNSAPDKSGLPSDRFSAERTGGSVSTLTIQRTQQEDSAVYLCASSLRRTYNEQFFGPGTRLTVL.

This clonotype has just a few counts. The chain carries TRBV5-1 and TRBJ2-7; the D gene could be TRBD1 or TRBD2 (6 bases each). V lost 9 bases to trimming and J lost 3 bases, with 19 bases between them. Looked up from germline, CDR1 is SGHRS and CDR2 is YFSETQ. The CDR3 is 14 residues long. CDR3 loop: CATSPGAGIYEQYF. CDR3 sequence (DNA): TGCGCCACCTCTCCGGGGGCAGGGATCTACGAGCAGTACTTC.

In its sample, this clonotype was seen many times. The genes are TRBV27 and TRBJ1-6; D gene ambiguous. CDR1 and CDR2 from the germline V gene are MNHEY and SMNVEV (reference sequence). This CDR3 has 12 amino acids. V shed 2 bases and J shed 13 bases, with 9 bases lying between them. The CDR3 loop reads CASSLGEGPLHF. CDR3 sequence (DNA): TGTGCCAGCAGTTTAGGGGAGGGTCCCCTCCACTTT.

This chain's CDR3 is CASSQGLLSGRTSGTPGGFF. CDR3 sequence (DNA): TGCGCCAGCAGCCAAGGCCTCCTAAGTGGGAGGACTAGCGGGACCCCGGGAGGGTTCTTC. This chain connects TRBV4-1 to TRBJ2-1; TRBD2 aligns across 12 bases. The CDR3 is 20 amino acids. Germline CDR1 and CDR2: MGHRA and YSYEKL. The V segment lost 1 base and the J segment 15 bases; nucleotides outside the gene matches: 25.

This clonotype was detected many times. The chain joins TRBV24-1 to TRBJ2-4; D may be TRBD2 (6 bases). CDR3 size: 16 residues. V was pared by 3 bases and J by 4 bases, with 15 bases between. Germline CDR1 and CDR2: KGHDR and SFDVKD. CDR3 region: CATSDGVAGTKNIQYF. CDR3 nucleotide sequence: TGTGCCACCAGTGATGGGGTGGCGGGGACGAAAAACATTCAGTACTTC.

This clonotype showed up just a few times. This chain's CDR3 is CASSYSGPARETQYF. As DNA, the CDR3 is TGTGCCAGCAGTTATTCCGGGCCGGCAAGGGAGACCCAGTACTTC. The J gene is TRBJ2-5, the V gene TRBV7-8; no clear D. Germline-derived CDR1 and CDR2 are SGHVS and FQNEAQ. The V gene lost 6 bases and the J gene lost 5 bases, with 19 bases spanning the gap. CDR3 length equals 15 residues.

There are a few counts of this clonotype. The rearrangement joins TRBV27 to TRBJ2-7; 8 bases are a match to TRBD2. In germline, CDR1 is MNHEY, CDR2 SMNVEV (reference sequence). This CDR3 region has 15 residues. Unmatched junction bases numbered 7, after V lost 4 bases and J lost 2 bases. CDR3 sequence (DNA): TGTGCCAGCAGTTCCTCACTAGCGGCAGCCTACGAGCAGTACTTC. Translated, it gives CASSSSLAAAYEQYF.

This clonotype was detected a few times. V and J are TRBV20-1 and TRBJ2-3, with D unclear. Trimming shortened V by 0 bases and J by 2 bases, and 9 bases separated the two germline ends. CDR3 length: 14 amino acids. Per germline, CDR1 DFQATT and CDR2 SNEGSKA (reference sequence). The CDR3 is CSARDKTVTDTQYF. The DNA for the CDR3 is TGCAGTGCTAGAGATAAAACAGTCACAGATACGCAGTATTTT.

The chain joins TRBV6-5 to TRBJ2-1; no firm D call. V was clipped by 5 bases and J by 4 bases, with 9 bases between them. Germline V gene lookup returns CDR1 MNHEY and CDR2 SVGAGI. The length of the CDR3 is 13 residues. The CDR3 DNA reads TGTGCCAGCAGTCTGGCCTTATACAATGAGCAGTTCTTC. This translates into CASSLALYNEQFF.

Only one count was recorded for this clonotype. The gene calls are TRBV19 and TRBJ1-1, with 7 positions matching TRBD1. Germline V lookup: CDR1 LNHDA, CDR2 SQIVND (reference sequence). This CDR3 has 15 amino acids. Trimming took 5 bases from V and 5 from J; bases not matched to a gene: 11. CDR3: CASSRAGGTVTEAFF. CDR3 bases: TGTGCCAGTAGTCGCGCGGGTGGGACAGTTACTGAAGCTTTCTTT.

This chain links TRBV12-3 or TRBV12-4 with TRBJ2-2; D ambiguous. The CDR3 consists of 14 residues. Trimming removed 8 bases from V and 3 bases from J, with 13 bases in between. The CDR3 protein is CASRVERYTGELFF. The DNA of the CDR3 is TGTGCCAGCCGTGTGGAGCGTTACACCGGGGAGCTGTTTTTT.